This T cell receptor beta chain was sequenced during a study of blood T cell repertoires in COVID-19. Study at large: Some COVID-19 samples were acute and others convalescent; all came from the United States, Italy and Spain. PBMCs, B-cell-depleted T cells, or T cells were the source of the cDNA or gDNA that made up the material.

Source study methods: Reference gene primer amplification yielded estimated nucleated cell counts. Repertoires were generated with immunoSEQ multiplex PCR, while TCRdb's copy carries only in-frame clones and drops some. V, J and clone size were drawn from that table, and D and trimming were deduced from the DNA. The sample yields some 190,000 clones, around 85% seen once. Germline CDR1 reads KGHDR; CDR2 reads SFDVKD. The CDR3 has 11 amino acids. The ends were cut back, 4 bases at V and 3 bases at J, with 3 bases in the middle. Seattle patient enrollment occurred during active infection, with longitudinal follow-up thereafter.

This clonotype was obtained from a man older than 75 with COVID-19, enrolled during active disease. Material: peripheral blood. The chain has TRBV24-1 and TRBJ2-7; D is unclear. The CDR3 sequence: CATSDLYEQYF. The DNA of the CDR3 is TGTGCCACCAGTGACCTCTACGAGCAGTACTTC.